This TCR beta chain was identified in a study of blood T cells in healthy people across ages. Study conclusions and caveats: Higher diversity and more naive CD4+ cells were features of long-lived donors, compared to aged donors.

Sample-barcoded 5' priming and a J-beta primer mix drove a second PCR of 7 to 11 cycles. TCRdb ran MiXCR on the 5' RACE reads and lists one entry per CDR3 protein. In the table there are 800,000 to 950,000 distinct CDR3 sequences, almost 30% of which are singletons. Points on this clonotype: Its target is unknown. This sequence may be a read error, since a much larger clone differs from it by one base.

This sample was also put to use in a study of T cells of mothers and their children. That report notes: Overlap measured in related mother-child pairs was slightly, non-significantly higher than in unrelated pairs.

The TCR comes from a woman in her thirties or forties in good health. Sequenced sample: blood.

The chain's CDR3 is CVSSEGVGGLETQYF. The DNA for the CDR3 is TGTGTCAGCAGTGAAGGAGTAGGGGGCCTGGAGACCCAGTACTTC. The chain uses TRBV2 and TRBJ2-5, with TRBD1 matching over 7 bases. Germline CDR1 SNHLY, CDR2 FYNNEI. This CDR3 comprises 15 residues. Combining the CDR3 with reference TRBV2 and TRBJ2-5 gives the whole variable domain EPEVTQTPSHQVTQMGQEVILRCVPISNHLYFYWYRQILGQKVEFLVSFYNNEISEKSEIFDDQFSVERPDGSNFTLKIRSTKLEDSAMYFCVSSEGVGGLETQYFGPGTRLLVL.